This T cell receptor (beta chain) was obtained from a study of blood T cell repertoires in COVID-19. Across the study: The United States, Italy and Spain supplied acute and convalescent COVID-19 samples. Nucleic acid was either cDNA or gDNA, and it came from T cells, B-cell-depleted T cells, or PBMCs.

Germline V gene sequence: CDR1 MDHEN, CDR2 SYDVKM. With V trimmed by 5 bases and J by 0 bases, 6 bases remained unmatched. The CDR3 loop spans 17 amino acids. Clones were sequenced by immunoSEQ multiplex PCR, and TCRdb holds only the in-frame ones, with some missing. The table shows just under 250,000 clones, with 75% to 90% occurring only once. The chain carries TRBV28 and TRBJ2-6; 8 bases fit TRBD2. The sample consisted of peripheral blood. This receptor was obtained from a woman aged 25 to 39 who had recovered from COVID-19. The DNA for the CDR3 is TGTGCCAGCAGTCGGGGGGGAACATACTCTGGGGCCAACGTCCTGACTTTC. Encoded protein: CASSRGGTYSGANVLTF.